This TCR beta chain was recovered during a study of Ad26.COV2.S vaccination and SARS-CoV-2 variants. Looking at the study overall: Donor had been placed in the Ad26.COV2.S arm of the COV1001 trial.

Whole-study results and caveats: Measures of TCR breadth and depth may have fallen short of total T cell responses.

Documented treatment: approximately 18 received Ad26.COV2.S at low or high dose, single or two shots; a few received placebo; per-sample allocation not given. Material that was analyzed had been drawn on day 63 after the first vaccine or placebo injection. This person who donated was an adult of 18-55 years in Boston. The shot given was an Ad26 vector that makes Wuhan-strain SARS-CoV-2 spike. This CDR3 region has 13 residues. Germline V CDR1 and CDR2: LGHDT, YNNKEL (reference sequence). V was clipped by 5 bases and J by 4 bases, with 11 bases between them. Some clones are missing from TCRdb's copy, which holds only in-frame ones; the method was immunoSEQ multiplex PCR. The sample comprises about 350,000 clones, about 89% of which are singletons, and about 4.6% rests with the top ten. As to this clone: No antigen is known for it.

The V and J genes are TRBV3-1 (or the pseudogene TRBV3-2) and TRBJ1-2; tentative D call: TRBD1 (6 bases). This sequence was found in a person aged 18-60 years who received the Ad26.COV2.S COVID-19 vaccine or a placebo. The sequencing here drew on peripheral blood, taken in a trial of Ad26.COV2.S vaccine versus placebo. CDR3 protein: CASSKQGSYGYTF. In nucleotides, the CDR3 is TGTGCCAGCAGCAAACAGGGTTCCTATGGCTACACCTTC.